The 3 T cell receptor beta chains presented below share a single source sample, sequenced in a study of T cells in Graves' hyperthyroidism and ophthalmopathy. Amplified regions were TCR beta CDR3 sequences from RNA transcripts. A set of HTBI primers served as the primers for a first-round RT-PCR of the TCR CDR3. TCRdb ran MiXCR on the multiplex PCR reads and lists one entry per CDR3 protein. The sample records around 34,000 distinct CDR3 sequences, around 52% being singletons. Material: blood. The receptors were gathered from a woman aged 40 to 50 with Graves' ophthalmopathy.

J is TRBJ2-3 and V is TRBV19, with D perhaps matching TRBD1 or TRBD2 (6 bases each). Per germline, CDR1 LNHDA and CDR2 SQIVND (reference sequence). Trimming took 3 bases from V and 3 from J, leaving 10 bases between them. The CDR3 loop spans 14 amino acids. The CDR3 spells CASSMGAGTDTQYF. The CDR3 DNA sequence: TGTGCCAGTAGTATGGGGGCGGGAACAGATACGCAGTATTTT.

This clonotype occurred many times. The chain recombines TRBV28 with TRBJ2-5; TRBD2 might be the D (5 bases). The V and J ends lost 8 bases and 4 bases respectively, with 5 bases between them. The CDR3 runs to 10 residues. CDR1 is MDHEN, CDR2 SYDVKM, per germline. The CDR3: CASGRETQYF. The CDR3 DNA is TGTGCCAGCGGGAGAGAGACCCAGTACTTC.

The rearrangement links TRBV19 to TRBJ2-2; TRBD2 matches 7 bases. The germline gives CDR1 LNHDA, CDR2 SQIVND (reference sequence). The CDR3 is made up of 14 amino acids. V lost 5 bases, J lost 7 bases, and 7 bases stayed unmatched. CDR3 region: CASSARGGFGELFF. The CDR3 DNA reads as TGTGCCAGTAGTGCCCGGGGAGGGTTCGGGGAGCTGTTTTTT.